The sequence of this TCR beta chain was determined in a study of T-cell memory formation after mild COVID-19. Study overall: There were largely donor-specific TCR clusters.

Barcoded TCR alpha and TCR beta cDNA libraries with UMIs came from 5'RACE using constant-segment primers. TCRdb re-derived calls from the 5' RACE reads in MiXCR, one entry per CDR3 protein. The sample carries approximately 150,000 distinct CDR3 sequences, approximately 5.7% recorded once. The CDR3 length is 15 residues. Germline V gene sequence: CDR1 SGHKS, CDR2 YYEKEE (reference sequence). V lost 0 bases and J 2 bases, leaving 12 bases between the germline ends. Points on this clonotype: The antigen remains unidentified.

The study's findings and limits: Clones contracting day 15 to 85 were balanced CD4/CD8; later expanders leaned CD4+. Researchers report contracting CD4+ clones mostly in CM and EM, with CD8+ clones in EMRA.

The sequenced material came from PBMCs or a T cell subset sorted from them (not recorded which). The chain is built from TRBV5-5 and TRBJ2-7, with a possible D match to TRBD1 (5 bases). This TCR was sampled from an adult woman who had mild COVID-19 (a few samples of this study predate the infection). Cell type and time point are not known. CDR3 loop: CASSLGSTVTYEQYF. CDR3 in DNA: TGTGCCAGCAGCTTGGGGTCGACAGTCACCTACGAGCAGTACTTC.